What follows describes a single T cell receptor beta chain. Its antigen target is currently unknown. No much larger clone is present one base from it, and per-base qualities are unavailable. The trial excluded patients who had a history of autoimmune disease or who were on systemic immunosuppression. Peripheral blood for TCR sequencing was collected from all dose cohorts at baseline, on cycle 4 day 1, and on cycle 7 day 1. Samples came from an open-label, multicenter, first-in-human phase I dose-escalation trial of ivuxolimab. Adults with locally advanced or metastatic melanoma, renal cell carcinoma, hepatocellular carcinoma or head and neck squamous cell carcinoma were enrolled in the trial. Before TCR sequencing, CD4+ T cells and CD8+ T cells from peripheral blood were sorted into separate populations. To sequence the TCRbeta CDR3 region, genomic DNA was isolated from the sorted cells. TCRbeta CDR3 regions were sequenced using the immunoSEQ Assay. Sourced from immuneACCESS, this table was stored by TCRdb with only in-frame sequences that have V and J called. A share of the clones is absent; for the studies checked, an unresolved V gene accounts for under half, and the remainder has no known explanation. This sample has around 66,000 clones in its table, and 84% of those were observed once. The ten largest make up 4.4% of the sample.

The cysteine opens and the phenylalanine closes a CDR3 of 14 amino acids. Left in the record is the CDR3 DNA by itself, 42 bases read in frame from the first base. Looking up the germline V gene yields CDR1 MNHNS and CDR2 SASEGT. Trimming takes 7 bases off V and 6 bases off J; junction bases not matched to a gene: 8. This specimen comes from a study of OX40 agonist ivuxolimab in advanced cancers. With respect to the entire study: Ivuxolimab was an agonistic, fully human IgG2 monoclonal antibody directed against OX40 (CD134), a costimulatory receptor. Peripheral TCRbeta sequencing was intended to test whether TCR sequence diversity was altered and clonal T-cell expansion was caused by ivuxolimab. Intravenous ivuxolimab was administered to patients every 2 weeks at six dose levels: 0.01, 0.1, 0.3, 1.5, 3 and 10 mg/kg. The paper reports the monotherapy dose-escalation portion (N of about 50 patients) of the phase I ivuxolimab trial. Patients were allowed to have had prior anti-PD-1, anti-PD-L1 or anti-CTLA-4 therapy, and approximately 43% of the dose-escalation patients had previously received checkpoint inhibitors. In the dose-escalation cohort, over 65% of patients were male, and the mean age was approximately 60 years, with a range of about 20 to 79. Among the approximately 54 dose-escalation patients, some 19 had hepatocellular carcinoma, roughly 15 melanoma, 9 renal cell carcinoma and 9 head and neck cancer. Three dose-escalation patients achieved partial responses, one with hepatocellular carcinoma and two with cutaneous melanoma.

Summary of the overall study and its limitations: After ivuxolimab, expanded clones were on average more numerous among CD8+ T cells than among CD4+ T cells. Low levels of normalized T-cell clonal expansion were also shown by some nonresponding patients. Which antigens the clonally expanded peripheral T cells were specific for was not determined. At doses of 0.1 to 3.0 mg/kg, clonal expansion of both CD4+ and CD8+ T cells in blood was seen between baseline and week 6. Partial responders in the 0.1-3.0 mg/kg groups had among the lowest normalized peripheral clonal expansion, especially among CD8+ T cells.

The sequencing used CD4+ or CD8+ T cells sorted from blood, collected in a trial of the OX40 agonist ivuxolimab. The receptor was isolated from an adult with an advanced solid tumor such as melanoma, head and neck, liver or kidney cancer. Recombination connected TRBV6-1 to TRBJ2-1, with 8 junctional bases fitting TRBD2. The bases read TGTGCCAGCATTCCCGGGGGGGCCGTCAATGAGCAGTTCTTC. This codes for CASIPGGAVNEQFF.